The T cell receptor (beta chain) under discussion was sequenced for a study of read filtering for tumor transcriptome and immune sequencing. As for the study in general: R-ISS stage counts were roughly eight for I, around 17 for II, about 7 for III. After DNase treatment, RNA was made into whole-transcriptome libraries. General study findings and limits: Single-read clonotypes: 80% to 90% of IR-seq clonotypes (about 4% of reads), roughly 70% of RNA-seq clonotypes (nearly 45% of reads). RNA-seq captured clonotypes less deeply and reliably than IR-seq.

Molecular barcoded adaptors covering alpha/delta and beta/gamma chains were used on roughly 400 ng RNA. TCRdb fed the reads into MiXCR, producing one record per CDR3 protein. The repertoire holds some 140,000 distinct CDR3 sequences, about 13% seen once, with just under 8.5% in the top ten. This clonotype showed up many times. Its antigen remains unknown. The ends were cut back, 3 bases at V and 8 bases at J, with 20 bases in the middle. CDR1 is SGHTA and CDR2 is FQGNSA in the germline V gene. This CDR3 spans 16 amino acids. V is TRBV7-2 and J is TRBJ2-1; D is unresolved. This TCR was recovered from a donor aged 40 or older with multiple myeloma. The sequenced sample consisted of a population of CD138-negative cells sorted from bone marrow. CDR3 DNA sequence: TGTGCCAGCAGCTTGACCGGGCCGGCTTCCCCTCATGAGCAGTTCTTC. It translates to CASSLTGPASPHEQFF. Combining the CDR3 with reference TRBV7-2 and TRBJ2-1 gives the whole variable domain GAGVSQSPSNKVTEKGKDVELRCDPISGHTALYWYRQSLGQGLEFLIYFQGNSAPDKSGLPSDRFSAERTGGSVSTLTIQRTQQEDSAVYLCASSLTGPASPHEQFFGPGTRLTVL.